Shown below are 30 T cell receptor beta chains from a single sample sequenced in a study of blood T cell repertoires in COVID-19. Repertoires were generated with immunoSEQ multiplex PCR, while TCRdb's copy carries only in-frame clones and drops some. The repertoire holds hundreds of thousands of clones, with approximately 88% as singletons. Sequenced sample: peripheral blood. The receptors come from a woman between 25 and 40 years old with COVID-19, enrolled during active disease.

This chain uses TRBV11-3 with TRBJ2-7; a weak D match, TRBD2 (5 bases). Trimming stripped 5 bases from V and 3 bases from J, with 8 bases between. The CDR3 has 12 amino acids. Looked up from germline, CDR1 is SGHNT and CDR2 is YENEEA. CDR3: CASSLRDYEQYV. The CDR3 DNA is TGTGCCAGCAGCCTCCGGGACTACGAGCAGTACGTC.

V is TRBV6-5 and J is TRBJ2-4; 9 nucleotides line up with TRBD1. The CDR3 runs 13 residues. Trimming removed 6 bases from V and 9 bases from J; junction bases left unmatched: 6. The germline V gene has CDR1 MNHEY and CDR2 SVGAGI. For the CDR3, the DNA is TGTGCCAGCAGCCCCGGGACAGGGACCATTCAGTACTTC. Encoded protein: CASSPGTGTIQYF.

The genes are TRBV30 and TRBJ1-5; 7 bases are shared with TRBD1. V lost 1 base to trimming and J lost 7 bases; unmatched junction nucleotides: 7. Germline V gives CDR1 GTSNPN, CDR2 SVGIG (reference sequence). The CDR3 sequence is 14 residues long. CDR3 DNA sequence: TGTGCCTGGAGTGCGACAGGGAATGTGCAGCCCCAGCATTTT. This codes for CAWSATGNVQPQHF.

This clone has a single count. The V and J genes are TRBV5-4 and TRBJ1-2; 9 positions match TRBD1. CDR1 is SGHNT, CDR2 YYREEE, per germline (reference sequence). The V gene end was trimmed by 4 bases and the J gene end by 8 bases; junction bases not matched to a gene: 6. The length of the CDR3 is 13 residues. The CDR3 protein is CASSGGQGGGYTF. The CDR3 bases are TGTGCCAGCAGCGGGGGACAGGGCGGGGGCTACACCTTC. Using reference TRBV5-4 and TRBJ1-2 for the parts outside the CDR3, the full variable domain is ETGVTQSPTHLIKTRGQQVTLRCSSQSGHNTVSWYQQALGQGPQFIFQYYREEENGRGNFPPRFSGLQFPNYSSELNVNALELDDSALYLCASSGGQGGGYTFGSGTRLTVV.

CDR3: CATKGVSYEQYV. For the CDR3, the DNA is TGTGCCACCAAAGGAGTTTCCTACGAGCAGTACGTC. V usage is TRBV10-3 and J usage is TRBJ2-7; D is ambiguous. The CDR3 extends over 12 amino acids. Trimming took 10 bases from V and 1 from J, leaving 11 bases between them. Per the germline V gene, CDR1 is ENHRY and CDR2 is SYGVKD.

The V call is TRBV27, the J call TRBJ2-3; 7 positions agree with TRBD1. This CDR3 is built from 17 residues. The germline V gene encodes CDR1 MNHEY and CDR2 SMNVEV (reference sequence). The junction had 12 bases not matched to a gene; V was cut back by 6 bases and J by 0 bases. The CDR3 bases are TGTGCCAGCAGCCCGGGGACAGCCCCGCCTAGCACAGATACGCAGTATTTT. Translated: CASSPGTAPPSTDTQYF.

This chain links TRBV5-1 with TRBJ2-7, with TRBD1 identical over 11 bases. With 2 bases clipped from V and 3 bases from J, the junction kept 4 bases outside the gene matches. Germline values: CDR1 SGHRS, CDR2 YFSETQ. The CDR3 has 15 residues. CDR3 DNA: TGCGCCAGCAGCTTTCAGGGACAGGGGGTCTACGAGCAGTACTTC. Amino acids: CASSFQGQGVYEQYF.

The rearrangement joins TRBV5-6 to TRBJ2-5; 8 nucleotides line up with TRBD1. V lost 3 bases to trimming and J lost 1 base; unmatched junction nucleotides: 2. The CDR3 sequence is 14 residues long. Germline V gene lookup returns CDR1 SGHDT and CDR2 YYEEEE. The CDR3 DNA reads TGTGCCAGCAGCTCCACAGGGGGCCAAGAGACCCAGTACTTC. Its translation: CASSSTGGQETQYF. Looking up the rest from reference TRBV5-6 and TRBJ2-5 gives the full variable domain: DAGVTQSPTHLIKTRGQQVTLRCSPKSGHDTVSWYQQALGQGPQFIFQYYEEEERQRGNFPDRFSGHQFPNYSSELNVNALLLGDSALYLCASSSTGGQETQYFGPGTRLLVL.

This clone was counted once. This chain uses TRBV10-3 with TRBJ1-2; a weak D match, TRBD1 (6 bases). The length of the CDR3 is 12 residues. With 11 bases removed from V and 6 bases from J, the gap between germline ends came to 16 bases. Germline V CDR1 and CDR2: ENHRY, SYGVKD. CDR3 amino acids: CAYADSYNGYTF. CDR3 bases: TGTGCCTACGCGGACAGCTATAATGGCTACACCTTC.

The chain carries TRBV12-3 or TRBV12-4 and TRBJ2-7; possible D gene TRBD1, 5 bases. Between the trimmed V and J ends, which lost 8 bases and 4 bases, there was a span of 15 bases. The CDR3 contains 13 residues. CDR3 loop: CASVPAGSYEQYF. CDR3 coding DNA: TGTGCCAGCGTTCCGGCAGGGTCTTACGAGCAGTACTTC.

This chain uses TRBV12-3 or TRBV12-4 with TRBJ1-5, with D possibly TRBD1 on 5 matching bases. V shed 6 bases and J shed 7 bases, with 13 bases lying between them. The CDR3 runs 13 residues. CDR3 residues: CASRSGLGQPQHF. The CDR3 DNA reads TGTGCCAGCAGGTCAGGGTTAGGGCAGCCCCAGCATTTT.

DNA of the CDR3: TGTGCCTCCTCGGGACAGCTGAACACTGAAGCTTTCTTT. It yields the protein CASSGQLNTEAFF. The chain uses TRBV30 and TRBJ1-1; 7 nucleotides align to TRBD1. The germline CDR1 and CDR2 sequences are GTSNPN and SVGIG (reference sequence). V lost 7 bases to trimming and J lost 0 bases; unmatched junction nucleotides: 5. The CDR3 spans 13 residues.

J is TRBJ2-7 and V is TRBV7-2; no firm D call. With 5 bases removed from V and 3 bases from J, the gap between germline ends came to 11 bases. The CDR3 covers 13 residues. Germline lookup yields CDR1 SGHTA and CDR2 FQGNSA. DNA of the CDR3: TGTGCCAGCAGCCCTGACGGGTACTACGAGCAGTACTTC. Protein sequence: CASSPDGYYEQYF. The entire variable domain, with the rest obtained from reference TRBV7-2 and TRBJ2-7, is as follows: GAGVSQSPSNKVTEKGKDVELRCDPISGHTALYWYRQSLGQGLEFLIYFQGNSAPDKSGLPSDRFSAERTGGSVSTLTIQRTQQEDSAVYLCASSPDGYYEQYFGPGTRLTVT.

This chain links TRBV18 with TRBJ2-2; 9 bases fit TRBD1. CDR3 length: 17 amino acids. V shed 0 bases and J 2 bases; nucleotides not matched to a gene: 4. Germline V gene lookup returns CDR1 KGHSH and CDR2 LQKENI. The CDR3 protein is CASSPPRGQGNTGELFF. In DNA form, the CDR3 reads TGTGCCAGCTCACCACCTCGGGGACAGGGTAACACCGGGGAGCTGTTTTTT.

The chain combines TRBV7-9 with TRBJ2-7, with TRBD1 identical over 9 bases. V lost 1 base, J lost 5 bases, and 6 bases stayed unmatched. Germline V gene data show CDR1 as SEHNR and CDR2 as FQNEAQ (reference sequence). The CDR3 has 15 amino acids. The CDR3 DNA is TGTGCCAGCAGCTTAGGCGGACAGGGGTCCCACGAGCAGTACGTC. Protein product: CASSLGGQGSHEQYV.

The CDR3 region has the DNA TGTGCCAGCAGTAGACTAGATGGTGAAGAGACCCAGTACTTC. It is translated as CASSRLDGEETQYF. The chain links TRBV2 to TRBJ2-5; D might be TRBD2 (6 bases). The ends were cut back, 5 bases at V and 3 bases at J, with 13 bases in the middle. CDR3 length equals 14 residues. Germline values: CDR1 SNHLY, CDR2 FYNNEI.

The chain uses TRBV2 and TRBJ2-1; 9 nucleotides agree with TRBD1. This CDR3 has 14 residues. The V and J ends lost 7 bases and 7 bases, in that order; junction bases with no gene match: 8. CDR1 and CDR2 (germline): SNHLY, FYNNEI. Written as DNA, the CDR3 is TGTGCCAGCACCTGGACAGGGGACCGGAATGAGCAGTTCTTC. This codes for CASTWTGDRNEQFF.

The gene calls are TRBV5-4 and TRBJ2-7, with a tentative D call TRBD2 (6 bases). Germline lookup yields CDR1 SGHNT and CDR2 YYREEE (reference sequence). V lost 4 bases and J 6 bases, leaving 20 bases between the germline ends. The CDR3 loop spans 15 amino acids. The CDR3 nucleotides read TGTGCCAGCAGCCCCACCCTAGGGCCGGAGGGCGAGCAGTACGTC. It translates to CASSPTLGPEGEQYV.

The chain employs TRBV15 and TRBJ1-2; a weak D match, TRBD1 (5 bases). In germline, CDR1 is LNHNV, CDR2 YYDKDF (reference sequence). V was trimmed by 5 bases and J by 6 bases, leaving 16 bases between them. The CDR3 contains 14 residues. CDR3 bases: TGTGCCACCAGCCTTGGGCGGGGGAGTGATGGCTACACCTTC. Translating gives CATSLGRGSDGYTF.

The rearrangement uses TRBV3-1 (or the pseudogene TRBV3-2) and TRBJ2-1; 12 nucleotides agree with TRBD2. Per germline, CDR1 LGHDT and CDR2 YNNKEL (reference sequence). V shed 2 bases, J shed 7 bases, and the junction held 12 bases outside the gene matches. The CDR3 contains 18 residues. CDR3 coding DNA: TGTGCCAGCAGCCAACCCTTGCCCCTAGCGGGAGGGTTAAATGAGCAGTTCTTC. It translates to CASSQPLPLAGGLNEQFF.

This chain joins TRBV6-6 and TRBJ2-3, with D perhaps matching TRBD2 (5 bases). The CDR3 has 11 residues. Trimming pared 5 bases from V and 11 bases from J, leaving 11 bases between. Germline V gene sequence: CDR1 MNHNY, CDR2 SVGAGI (reference sequence). The CDR3 here is CASSPGEKQYF. CDR3 sequence (DNA): TGTGCCAGCAGTCCTGGGGAGAAGCAGTATTTT.

The rearrangement uses TRBV5-6 and TRBJ1-3, with D perhaps TRBD1 (6 bases). Germline loops: CDR1 SGHDT, CDR2 YYEEEE. V shed 5 bases and J shed 3 bases, with 9 bases lying between them. The CDR3 runs to 13 residues. CDR3 sequence: CASRTQGGNTIYF. Written as DNA, the CDR3 is TGTGCCAGCAGGACACAGGGTGGAAACACCATATATTTT.

The chain recombines TRBV7-9 with TRBJ2-1, with 12 bases fitting TRBD2. The CDR3 sequence is 17 residues long. The V gene end was trimmed by 7 bases and the J gene end by 6 bases; junction bases not matched to a gene: 13. Germline CDR1 is SEHNR and CDR2 is FQNEAQ (reference sequence). The CDR3 protein is CASNLTRTSGAFNEQFF. The CDR3 DNA reads TGTGCCAGCAACCTAACCAGGACTAGCGGGGCCTTCAATGAGCAGTTCTTC. The full variable domain, completed using reference TRBV7-9 and TRBJ2-1, is DTGVSQNPRHKITKRGQNVTFRCDPISEHNRLYWYRQTLGQGPEFLTYFQNEAQLEKSRLLSDRFSAERPKGSFSTLEIQRTEQGDSAMYLCASNLTRTSGAFNEQFFGPGTRLTVL.

The chain carries TRBV7-9 and TRBJ2-2; D call uncertain. This CDR3 is 14 amino acids long. The germline V gene encodes CDR1 SEHNR and CDR2 FQNEAQ (reference sequence). Deletions cut 5 bases from V and 0 bases from J, with 7 bases between. The CDR3 bases are TGTGCCAGCAGCGAGACATCGAACACCGGGGAGCTGTTTTTT. This codes for CASSETSNTGELFF.

This chain uses TRBV11-3 with TRBJ1-6; TRBD1 aligns across 8 bases. Germline assignment: CDR1 SGHNT and CDR2 YENEEA. The V segment lost 4 bases and the J segment 5 bases; nucleotides outside the gene matches: 10. This CDR3 has 17 residues. CDR3 in amino acids: CASSYTFRTGNNSPLHF. The CDR3 coding sequence is TGTGCCAGCAGCTATACGTTCCGGACAGGGAATAATTCACCCCTCCACTTT.

The V call is TRBV28, the J call TRBJ1-2; TRBD1 agrees at 9 bases. The germline gives CDR1 MDHEN, CDR2 SYDVKM. Germline trimming cut 3 bases from V and 8 bases from J; bases unmatched to any gene: 10. CDR3 size: 15 residues. In DNA form, the CDR3 reads TGTGCCAGCAGTTTTTCCGGGACAGGGCGACAGGGCTACACCTTC. Translation gives CASSFSGTGRQGYTF.

The chain is built from TRBV27 and TRBJ2-7, with TRBD1 as a possible D gene (5 bases). The CDR3 is 13 residues long. CDR1 MNHEY and CDR2 SMNVEV come from the germline V gene (reference sequence). V was clipped by 3 bases and J by 1 base, with 7 bases between them. In DNA, the CDR3 is TGTGCCAGCAGTTTCAGGGCTTCCTACGAGCAGTACTTC. Translating it yields CASSFRASYEQYF.

J is TRBJ2-1 and V is TRBV7-2, with D possibly TRBD1 on 6 matching bases. The germline gives CDR1 SGHTA, CDR2 FQGNSA. The CDR3 consists of 15 residues. The V end was cut by 3 bases, the J end by 0 bases, with 9 bases between. DNA for the CDR3: TGTGCCAGCAGCTTCACAGGGAGCTCCTACAATGAGCAGTTCTTC. Encoded protein: CASSFTGSSYNEQFF.

V is TRBV28 and J is TRBJ2-7; 13 bases line up with TRBD2. Germline assignment: CDR1 MDHEN and CDR2 SYDVKM. V was pared by 6 bases and J by 6 bases, with 20 bases of the junction left unmatched. The CDR3 runs to 19 residues. The CDR3 DNA is TGTGCCAGCAGCGACCCCTCCGGACTAGCGGGGGATTTACCTGCCGAGCAGTACTTC. Protein product: CASSDPSGLAGDLPAEQYF.

The V call is TRBV25-1, the J call TRBJ2-2, with TRBD1 identical over 8 bases. The CDR3 contains 15 residues. V lost 6 bases to trimming and J lost 5 bases; unmatched junction nucleotides: 8. Germline V gene lookup returns CDR1 MGHDK and CDR2 SYGVNS. CDR3 amino acids: CASRADRVSTGELFF. In DNA, the CDR3 is TGTGCCAGCAGAGCGGACAGGGTAAGTACCGGGGAGCTGTTTTTT.